This paragraph covers one TCR beta chain sequence. Antigen specificity is unknown. This entry is derived from a study of cytomegalovirus exposure and HLA in healthy donors. Notes on the study in general: Reportedly, TCR beta sequences accurately predicted HLA-A and HLA-B alleles in most subjects. Per a later analysis, roughly 17,000 TCR beta sequences showed association with HLA alleles at 0.05 false discovery rate.

13 Jbeta primers and 60 Vbeta primers were used for the PCR. In the study's own analysis: Later, an analysis found some 80 million unique TCR beta chains, and around 10 million of these were shared. Assay: immunoSEQ multiplex PCR; the TCRdb copy retains only in-frame clones and omits some. V and J calls and clone size come straight from that table; D and trimming were deduced from the DNA. The sample holds 150,000 or so clones, approximately 79% seen once. This CDR3 spans 14 amino acids. J gave up 7 bases and V 8 bases, and 13 bases lay outside the gene matches. The germline gives CDR1 GTSNPN, CDR2 SVGIG (reference sequence).

This receptor was taken from a woman aged 50 to 60 in good health and CMV-seropositive. The sample was PBMCs. This chain connects TRBV30 to TRBJ2-1; 8 nucleotides line up with TRBD2. The CDR3 loop is CARTAGSGGNEQFF. The CDR3, as DNA: TGTGCCCGTACGGCGGGGTCGGGAGGGAATGAGCAGTTCTTC.